This TCR beta chain was identified during a study of T cell clusters in autoimmune cytopenias. For the study at large: Healthy donor controls had a mean age of about 50 years and median age of roughly 64 years. The median distinct TRB clonotype count was 2,000 to 3,000 per sample, from a median 51,575 reads.

TRB amplification used approximately 250 ng of peripheral blood genomic DNA. TRB was amplified by touch-down multiplex PCR, primer pools A and B combined. TCRdb reprocessed the multiplex PCR reads and reports one entry per CDR3 protein, with no DNA. Here the sample table reports under 8,000 distinct CDR3 sequences. The CDR3 extends over 14 amino acids. The germline CDR1 and CDR2 sequences are ENHRY and SYGVKD. These data are also associated with another study on T cell repertoires in aging, cancer and after chemotherapy. That work adds: In healthy donors, age-related TCR diversity loss mainly reflected lost richness. Median generation probability rose over the chemotherapy interval in each cancer cohort, suggesting rebound thymic output.

The specimen sequenced was peripheral blood. This clonotype originated in a human donor in good health. This chain uses TRBV10-3 with TRBJ1-2; TCRdb's D gene call, TRBD1, goes unchecked for lack of DNA. CDR3 sequence: CATEIGGSGYGYTF.